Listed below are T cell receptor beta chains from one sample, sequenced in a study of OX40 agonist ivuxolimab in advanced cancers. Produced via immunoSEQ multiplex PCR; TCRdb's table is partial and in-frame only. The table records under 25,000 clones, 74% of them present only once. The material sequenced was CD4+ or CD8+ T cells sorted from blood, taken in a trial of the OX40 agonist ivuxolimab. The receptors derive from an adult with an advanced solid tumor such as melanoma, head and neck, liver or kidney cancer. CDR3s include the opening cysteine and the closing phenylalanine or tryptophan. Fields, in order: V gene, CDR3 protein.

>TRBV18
CASSPGTASYEQYF
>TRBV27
CASSDLGQETQYF
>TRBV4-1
CASSQEMTANYGYTF
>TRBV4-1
CASSQVAGRDTQYF
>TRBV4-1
CASSQAVVGSSTDTQYF
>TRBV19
CASSFYFGTALYLTLEEKLFF
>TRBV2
CASGDRAYNEQFF
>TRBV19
CASRRSGLAEGTYNEQFF
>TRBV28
CASSLSLNTEAFF
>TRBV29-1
CSVVVPASNYGYTF
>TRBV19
CASSISSGAYNEQFF
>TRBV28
CASSRDRVLEQYF
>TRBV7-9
CASSALDRGRREQYF
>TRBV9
CASSVGTGDGSNQPQHF
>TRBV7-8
CASSSQDEPNQPQHF
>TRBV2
CASIDHFSYNEQFF
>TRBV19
CASSRGQERAYGYTF